This T cell receptor (beta chain) was obtained from a study of T cell responses to AZD1222 COVID-19 vaccine. Using immunoSEQ multiplex PCR, the repertoire was profiled, and TCRdb retains in-frame clones only, with some absent. This sample carries roughly 180,000 clones, about 91% of them seen once, and the ten largest clones take 1.3%. The CDR3 spans 14 residues. Deletions cut 2 bases from V and 3 bases from J, with 11 bases between. The germline V gene encodes CDR1 MDHEN and CDR2 SYDVKM. The sample holds a few counts of this clone. V usage is TRBV28 and J usage is TRBJ2-7, with D possibly being TRBD1 (6 bases). Material: peripheral blood, obtained 28 days after the second AZD1222 dose. This clonotype originated in an adult who received the AZD1222 COVID-19 vaccine. CDR3: CASSLAGALYEQYF. For the CDR3, the DNA is TGTGCCAGCAGTTTAGCAGGGGCCCTCTACGAGCAGTACTTC.